This passage covers 30 T cell receptor beta chains from one sample sequenced in a study of blood T cell repertoires in COVID-19. Assay used: immunoSEQ multiplex PCR; TCRdb lists only in-frame clones, some missing. The sample lists a few hundred thousand clones, more than 75% occurring once. The sample taken for sequencing was peripheral blood. These receptors were taken from a man in his forties who had recovered from COVID-19.

On this clone: This sample also contains other DNA sequences that code for the same CDR3. The chain uses TRBV12-5 and TRBJ1-1, with D uncertain. The V and J ends lost 6 bases and 1 base respectively, with 9 bases between them. This CDR3 is built from 13 residues. CDR1 is LGHNT and CDR2 is FRNRAP in the germline V gene. DNA of the CDR3: TGTGCTAGTGGCCTACGAGGGAACACTGAAGCTTTCTTT. It translates to CASGLRGNTEAFF.

J is TRBJ1-1 and V is TRBV29-1, with 7 bases aligning to TRBD1. Germline V gene sequence: CDR1 SQVTM, CDR2 ANQGSEA. V shed 5 bases, J shed 1 base, and the junction held 7 bases outside the gene matches. The CDR3 has 14 residues. DNA of the CDR3: TGCAGCGTTACTCCCACAGGGGCGAACACTGAAGCTTTCTTT. Amino acid sequence: CSVTPTGANTEAFF.

This chain links TRBV2 with TRBJ2-1; 10 positions agree with TRBD2. CDR1 is SNHLY, CDR2 FYNNEI, per germline. The CDR3 contains 17 residues. V lost 2 bases, J lost 8 bases, and 12 bases stayed unmatched. The CDR3 region is CASSERLAGGRIDEQFF. The CDR3 nucleotides are TGTGCCAGCAGTGAACGGTTAGCGGGAGGTCGTATAGATGAGCAGTTCTTC. The full variable domain, rest sourced from reference TRBV2 and TRBJ2-1, is EPEVTQTPSHQVTQMGQEVILRCVPISNHLYFYWYRQILGQKVEFLVSFYNNEISEKSEIFDDQFSVERPDGSNFTLKIRSTKLEDSAMYFCASSERLAGGRIDEQFFGPGTRLTVL.

Comment on this clone: The junction differs from germline at one of its ends, possibly a read error. This chain links TRBV14 with TRBJ1-2; D possibly corresponds to TRBD1 (5 bases). The CDR3 runs 16 residues. The germline gives CDR1 SGHDN, CDR2 FVKESK. Here the CDR3 reads CATSQAGGGMNYGYTF. The DNA of the CDR3 is TGTGCCACCAGCCAAGCCGGGGGGGGGATGAACTATGGCTACACCTTC.

The chain is built from TRBV9 and TRBJ2-5; D is uncertain. Germline lookup yields CDR1 SGDLS and CDR2 YYNGEE. Trimming left V 3 bases short and J 5 bases short, with 14 bases between. The CDR3 length is 14 residues. The CDR3 sequence: CASSASPNSETQYF. The DNA of the CDR3 is TGTGCCAGCAGCGCCTCCCCCAACAGTGAGACCCAGTACTTC.

This clone was detected only once. V gene TRBV7-9 combines with J gene TRBJ2-1; tentatively, D is TRBD1 (6 bases). The CDR3 loop spans 16 amino acids. V was pared by 5 bases and J by 4 bases, with 18 bases between. Germline V CDR1 and CDR2: SEHNR, FQNEAQ (reference sequence). CDR3 residues: CASSKTGTPPYNEQFF. In DNA, the CDR3 is TGTGCCAGCAGCAAAACCGGGACACCTCCTTACAATGAGCAGTTCTTC.

In this sample, this clone turned up a few times. This chain connects TRBV5-8 to TRBJ1-1, with 11 bases identical to TRBD1. The germline V gene encodes CDR1 SGHTS and CDR2 YDEGEE. This CDR3 has 16 amino acids. V lost 3 bases, J lost 4 bases, and 8 bases stayed unmatched. Here the CDR3 reads CASSYRDRGTGTEAFF. In nucleotides, the CDR3 is TGTGCCAGCAGCTACCGGGACAGGGGGACGGGCACTGAAGCTTTCTTT.

V and J are TRBV7-2 and TRBJ2-7; maybe TRBD2 (6 bases). CDR1 and CDR2 (germline): SGHTA, FQGNSA. The V end lost 7 bases, the J end lost 5 bases, and 21 bases lay between the germline ends. The CDR3 is 15 residues long. Written as DNA, the CDR3 is TGTGCCAGCACCCCAGGTGGCGGGGCCCCCCACGAGCAGTACTTC. Translated: CASTPGGGAPHEQYF.

This clone has just one count. The V gene is TRBV7-2, the J gene TRBJ2-5; 8 positions match TRBD2. This CDR3 comprises 15 residues. The junction had 10 bases not matched to a gene; V was cut back by 5 bases and J by 5 bases. Germline lookup yields CDR1 SGHTA and CDR2 FQGNSA. The CDR3 region is CASSPLRGGGETQYF. In nucleotides, the CDR3 is TGTGCCAGCAGCCCACTCCGGGGGGGTGGCGAGACCCAGTACTTC. The whole variable domain, filled in from reference TRBV7-2 and TRBJ2-5, reads GAGVSQSPSNKVTEKGKDVELRCDPISGHTALYWYRQSLGQGLEFLIYFQGNSAPDKSGLPSDRFSAERTGGSVSTLTIQRTQQEDSAVYLCASSPLRGGGETQYFGPGTRLLVL.

This chain links TRBV6-5 with TRBJ2-7; TRBD2 might be the D (7 bases). The CDR3 loop spans 14 amino acids. Deletions cut 2 bases from V and 6 bases from J, with 14 bases between. The V gene's germline CDR1 is MNHEY and CDR2 SVGAGI. CDR3 nucleotides: TGTGCCAGCAGTTACGCGGGGGCTTACGGCGAGCAGTACTTC. Protein sequence: CASSYAGAYGEQYF.

This clone appeared a single time. The chain combines TRBV10-3 with TRBJ1-1, with D perhaps TRBD1 (6 bases). The germline CDR1 and CDR2 sequences are ENHRY and SYGVKD. V lost 2 bases and J lost 7, with 11 bases in between. CDR3 length: 13 residues. The DNA for the CDR3 is TGTGCCATCAGTGAGAGGACAGCCTTTGAAGCTTTCTTT. This sequence encodes CAISERTAFEAFF.

This clone was observed a few times. The rearrangement joins TRBV25-1 to TRBJ2-1, with D possibly being TRBD2 (5 bases). V lost 4 bases to trimming and J lost 11 bases, with 12 bases between them. Germline V gene data show CDR1 as MGHDK and CDR2 as SYGVNS. This CDR3 contains 12 residues. The CDR3 nucleotides are TGTGCCAGCAGTGCTCCCCTCGGGAAGCAGTTCTTC. Protein product: CASSAPLGKQFF. The full variable domain, completed using reference TRBV25-1 and TRBJ2-1, is EADIYQTPRYLVIGTGKKITLECSQTMGHDKMYWYQQDPGMELHLIHYSYGVNSTEKGDLSSESTVSRIRTEHFPLTLESARPSHTSQYLCASSAPLGKQFFGPGTRLTVL.

V and J are TRBV27 and TRBJ2-3, with 8 positions matching TRBD2. The germline CDR1 and CDR2 sequences are MNHEY and SMNVEV (reference sequence). CDR3 size: 16 residues. J was trimmed by 5 bases and V by 2 bases; bases with no gene match: 9. CDR3 sequence reads: CASSLGGGFSLDTQYF. CDR3 sequence (DNA): TGTGCCAGCAGTTTAGGCGGGGGGTTTAGTTTAGATACGCAGTATTTT.

The rearrangement joins TRBV15 to TRBJ2-7; 8 nucleotides align to TRBD2. The CDR3 length is 16 residues. V shed 1 base and J 2 bases; nucleotides not matched to a gene: 7. Per the germline V gene, CDR1 is LNHNV and CDR2 is YYDKDF (reference sequence). CDR3 DNA sequence: TGTGCCACCAGCAGAGCGGGGCGGGGGGCCGCCTACGAGCAGTACTTC. Its translation is CATSRAGRGAAYEQYF.

This rearrangement joins TRBV5-6 to TRBJ2-6, with a tentative D call TRBD1 (5 bases). Looked up from germline, CDR1 is SGHDT and CDR2 is YYEEEE. This CDR3 comprises 16 residues. V lost 4 bases, J lost 3 bases, and 14 bases lay in between. CDR3 loop: CASSELRAGGANVLTF. The CDR3 nucleotides read TGTGCCAGCAGCGAACTCAGGGCAGGTGGGGCCAACGTCCTGACTTTC.

CDR3 nucleotide sequence: TGTGCCAGCAGCATTAGCGGGGGGTTCTACGAGCAGTACTTC. This codes for CASSISGGFYEQYF. This rearrangement joins TRBV7-2 to TRBJ2-7, with TRBD2 matching 10 bases. With V trimmed by 5 bases and J by 3 bases, 4 bases remained unmatched. CDR1 is SGHTA and CDR2 is FQGNSA in the germline V gene. The CDR3 totals 14 residues.

This chain connects TRBV4-1 to TRBJ1-5, with a possible D match to TRBD1 (5 bases). V was pared by 0 bases and J by 6 bases, with 12 bases between. The CDR3 loop spans 15 amino acids. From germline, CDR1 is MGHRA and CDR2 YSYEKL. This CDR3 is CASSQDQGLGQPQHF. The CDR3 DNA reads TGCGCCAGCAGCCAAGATCAGGGTTTAGGTCAGCCCCAGCATTTT.

The rearrangement joins TRBV5-4 to TRBJ1-2; D remains unclear. CDR1 is SGHNT and CDR2 is YYREEE in the germline V gene (reference sequence). V lost 4 bases to trimming and J lost 7 bases, with 8 bases between them. The CDR3 contains 11 residues. Here the CDR3 DNA reads TGTGCCAGCAGCCAGACTGGTGGCTACACCTTC. Its translation: CASSQTGGYTF.

As concerns this clone: Within the sample, other DNA sequences also encode this same CDR3. The CDR3 sequence is CASGGGLAAGELFF. The CDR3 DNA follows: TGTGCCAGCGGGGGCGGACTAGCGGCCGGGGAGCTGTTTTTT. The chain has TRBV25-1 and TRBJ2-2, with 10 bases lining up with TRBD2. This CDR3 has 14 residues. Germline V gives CDR1 MGHDK, CDR2 SYGVNS. The J segment lost 6 bases and the V segment lost 8 bases, leaving 6 bases of the junction unmatched.

Remarks on this clone: At the DNA level, this CDR3 is encoded by other sequences in the same sample as well. This chain links TRBV30 with TRBJ1-2; 9 bases map to TRBD1. The junction had 3 bases not matched to a gene; V was cut back by 2 bases and J by 2 bases. CDR1 is GTSNPN, CDR2 SVGIG, per germline (reference sequence). The CDR3 sequence is 14 residues long. DNA of the CDR3: TGTGCCTGGAGTCTAGGGACAGGGAACTATGGCTACACCTTC. Translating gives CAWSLGTGNYGYTF.

The chain couples TRBV6-1 to TRBJ1-4; D is possibly TRBD1 (5 bases). CDR3 length: 15 amino acids. V was clipped by 1 base and J by 5 bases, with 11 bases between them. Looked up from germline, CDR1 is MNHNS and CDR2 is SASEGT. This CDR3 is CASSEGRGINEKLFF. The DNA of the CDR3 is TGTGCCAGCAGTGAAGGGAGGGGAATAAATGAAAAACTGTTTTTT.

The gene calls are TRBV5-1 and TRBJ1-4; D possibly corresponds to TRBD1 (5 bases). Germline values: CDR1 SGHRS, CDR2 YFSETQ. Trimming removed 4 bases at V and 10 bases at J, with 17 bases between. The CDR3 contains 14 residues. The CDR3 region has the DNA TGCGCCAGCAGCCCGACGGTCCAGGGAGGAAAACTGTTTTTT. Translation gives CASSPTVQGGKLFF. Full variable domain (outside the CDR3, taken from reference TRBV5-1 and TRBJ1-4): KAGVTQTPRYLIKTRGQQVTLSCSPISGHRSVSWYQQTPGQGLQFLFEYFSETQRNKGNFPGRFSGRQFSNSRSEMNVSTLELGDSALYLCASSPTVQGGKLFFGSGTQLSVL.

This chain uses TRBV6-5 with TRBJ2-1, with 7 bases matching TRBD1. J gave up 0 bases and V 0 bases, and 2 bases lay outside the gene matches. This CDR3 spans 16 amino acids. CDR1 and CDR2 from the germline V gene are MNHEY and SVGAGI. CDR3 amino acids: CASSYSGQSSYNEQFF. The CDR3, as DNA: TGTGCCAGCAGTTACTCGGGACAGTCCTCCTACAATGAGCAGTTCTTC.

The V and J genes are TRBV19 and TRBJ1-4; the D is unclear. There are 13 residues in the CDR3. V was pared by 7 bases and J by 5 bases, with 11 bases between. From germline, CDR1 is LNHDA and CDR2 SQIVND (reference sequence). Written as DNA, the CDR3 is TGTGCCAGTAATGAGGGCATCAATGAAAAACTGTTTTTT. This codes for CASNEGINEKLFF.

There are a few counts of this clone. The gene calls are TRBV19 and TRBJ1-1, with D possibly TRBD1 on 6 matching bases. The CDR3 length is 13 residues. CDR1 is LNHDA and CDR2 is SQIVND in the germline V gene (reference sequence). The V end was cut by 6 bases, the J end by 4 bases, with 12 bases between. The CDR3 here is CASSRGGRTEAFF. DNA for the CDR3: TGTGCCAGTAGCAGGGGCGGTCGCACTGAAGCTTTCTTT.

This chain joins TRBV12-2 and TRBJ2-1; the D call in the table, TRBD2, was not verified against the DNA. TRBV12-2 is a pseudogene. This CDR3 spans 17 amino acids. The chain's CDR3 is CASGEVQRESIRCEQFF. The CDR3 nucleotides are TGTGCAAGTGGAGAGGTACAGCGGGAATCGATCCGGTGTGAGCAGTTCTTC.

V usage is TRBV29-1 and J usage is TRBJ2-7; 9 bases fit TRBD1. The CDR3 runs 12 residues. Germline V gene sequence: CDR1 SQVTM, CDR2 ANQGSEA. The CDR3 bases are TGCAGTCCGGACAGGGGATTTGGGGAGCAGTACTTC. Its translation is CSPDRGFGEQYF.

The chain uses TRBV27 and TRBJ1-1; D might be TRBD1 (6 bases). Trimming removed 1 base at V and 4 bases at J, with 13 bases between. The CDR3 is 15 residues long. Germline CDR1 and CDR2: MNHEY and SMNVEV (reference sequence). The CDR3 loop is CASSLLPRGGTEAFF. In DNA form, the CDR3 reads TGTGCCAGCAGTTTATTGCCCAGGGGTGGCACTGAAGCTTTCTTT.

V gene TRBV12-3 or TRBV12-4 combines with J gene TRBJ2-1; TRBD2 is a possible D gene (6 bases). Trimming shortened V by 5 bases and J by 6 bases, and 8 bases separated the two germline ends. The CDR3 is made up of 12 amino acids. In nucleotides, the CDR3 is TGTGCCAGCAGTCCGGAGGGCAATGAGCAGTTCTTC. Its translation is CASSPEGNEQFF.

In this sample, this clone turned up once. V is TRBV11-3 and J is TRBJ2-7, with D uncertain. There are 15 residues in the CDR3. Trimming stripped 1 base from V and 1 base from J, with 11 bases between. The V gene's germline CDR1 is SGHNT and CDR2 YENEEA. CDR3: CASSLAHHISYEQYF. The CDR3 DNA reads TGTGCCAGCAGCTTAGCACACCATATATCCTACGAGCAGTACTTC. Combining the CDR3 with reference TRBV11-3 and TRBJ2-7 gives the whole variable domain EAGVVQSPRYKIIEKKQPVAFWCNPISGHNTLYWYLQNLGQGPELLIRYENEEAVDDSQLPKDRFSAERLKGVDSTLKIQPAELGDSAVYLCASSLAHHISYEQYFGPGTRLTVT.